The source of this T cell receptor beta chain is a study of regulatory dendritic cells for organ transplantation. Whole-study findings and limits: Naive T cells showed high diversity, memory cells less, memory CD8+ least.

FACS sorted CD4+ or CD8+ T cells into CD45RA+ naive and CD45RO+ memory. Regarding this clone: The antigen is unknown.

Germline CDR1 reads SGHNT; CDR2 reads YYREEE (reference sequence). This CDR3 region has 18 residues. V lost 6 bases to trimming and J lost 0 bases; unmatched junction nucleotides: 10. The protocol was immunoSEQ multiplex PCR, while the TCRdb copy is restricted to in-frame clones and leaves out a portion. The profile shows 30,000 or so clones, about four fifths of them singletons. The specimen sequenced was naive CD4+ T cells from blood. Subset described: CD45RA+ naive T cells. The V and J genes are TRBV5-4 and TRBJ2-6; TRBD2 matches at 9 bases. This receptor was obtained from a human donor in good health. The CDR3 DNA reads as TGTGCCAGCACCTCTCGGACTAGCGCCTTCTCTGGGGCCAACGTCCTGACTTTC. Translation: CASTSRTSAFSGANVLTF. Supplemented by reference TRBV5-4 and TRBJ2-6, the full variable domain reads ETGVTQSPTHLIKTRGQQVTLRCSSQSGHNTVSWYQQALGQGPQFIFQYYREEENGRGNFPPRFSGLQFPNYSSELNVNALELDDSALYLCASTSRTSAFSGANVLTFGAGSRLTVL.